This TCR beta chain was identified during a study of OX40 agonist ivuxolimab in advanced cancers. Assay used: immunoSEQ multiplex PCR; TCRdb lists only in-frame clones, some missing. Counted here are about 58,000 clones, about 89% occurring once; the ten biggest clones make up around 1.8%. Whole-study results and caveats: A proportion of nonresponders additionally exhibited low normalized T-cell clonal expansion.

Of note for this clone: Its antigen is unknown.

Germline V gives CDR1 SGHKS, CDR2 YYEKEE (reference sequence). The CDR3 totals 16 residues. J was trimmed by 5 bases and V by 6 bases; bases with no gene match: 13. This specimen was CD4+ or CD8+ T cells sorted from blood, taken in a trial of the OX40 agonist ivuxolimab. V and J are TRBV5-5 and TRBJ1-5, with 8 positions matching TRBD1. This TCR came from an adult with an advanced solid tumor such as melanoma, head and neck, liver or kidney cancer. This CDR3 reads CASTPGLDRVDQPQHF. For the CDR3, the DNA is TGTGCCAGCACCCCGGGTTTGGACAGGGTCGATCAGCCCCAGCATTTT.